Listed here is a single T cell receptor (beta chain). The antigen remains unidentified. Each CDR3 protein is one row after TCRdb ran MiXCR on the RT-PCR reads. The data show 500,000 to 550,000 distinct CDR3 sequences, with 6.5% to 8% seen just once and around 14% held by the top ten. The data belong to a study of response to subunit inactivated influenza vaccine. Study-level findings and limits: Only a handful of new T cells, the authors suggested, are recruited with each seasonal influenza vaccination.

Germline V gives CDR1 DFQATT, CDR2 SNEGSKA (reference sequence). The V gene end was trimmed by 1 base and the J gene end by 5 bases; junction bases not matched to a gene: 4. This CDR3 comprises 13 residues. The chain couples TRBV20-1 to TRBJ2-5; 7 bases match TRBD2. This clonotype originated in a man between 50 and 70 years old who received an inactivated influenza vaccine. The starting material was PBMCs from blood, obtained less than 30 months after vaccination. The CDR3 DNA is TGCAGTGCTAGAGGGGCGGGAGCGGAGACCCAGTACTTC. Protein sequence: CSARGAGAETQYF.